Each of the 23 T cell receptor beta chains below was sequenced from the same sample in a study of blood T cell repertoires in COVID-19. Clones were read by immunoSEQ multiplex PCR, and TCRdb kept only the in-frame ones, dropping some. Counted here are roughly 150,000 clones, 75% to 90% occurring once; the ten biggest clones make up roughly 0.58%. Material for sequencing was peripheral blood. All receptors derive from a man in his fifties or sixties with acute or convalescent COVID-19.

The chain couples TRBV6-1 to TRBJ1-6; 11 bases map to TRBD1. The CDR3 is 18 amino acids. The germline CDR1 and CDR2 sequences are MNHNS and SASEGT. Trimming at V came to 0 bases and at J to 9 bases, leaving 10 bases not matched to a gene. The DNA for the CDR3 is TGTGCCAGCAGTGAAGCGGGGGGCCAGGACAGGGGGCTTTCACCCCTCCACTTT. Translation: CASSEAGGQDRGLSPLHF.

J is TRBJ2-7 and V is TRBV5-8; D is possibly TRBD2 (5 bases). Trimming left V 3 bases short and J 1 base short, with 20 bases between. Germline V gives CDR1 SGHTS, CDR2 YDEGEE. The CDR3 covers 17 residues. The CDR3, as DNA: TGTGCCAGCAGCTGGAGGATCTCTGCTAGCCGATCCTACGAGCAGTACTTC. It encodes CASSWRISASRSYEQYF.

The rearrangement links TRBV5-1 to TRBJ2-1; 9 bases are a match to TRBD2. In germline, CDR1 is SGHRS, CDR2 YFSETQ. With 4 bases clipped from V and 0 bases from J, the junction kept 5 bases outside the gene matches. The CDR3 covers 16 residues. In nucleotides, the CDR3 is TGCGCCAGCAGCGGAGAGCGGGGGGACTCCTACAATGAGCAGTTCTTC. Residues: CASSGERGDSYNEQFF.

The gene calls are TRBV9 and TRBJ2-1, with D possibly TRBD1 on 5 matching bases. Germline V gene lookup returns CDR1 SGDLS and CDR2 YYNGEE. This CDR3 has 13 amino acids. V was pared by 3 bases and J by 6 bases, with 10 bases between. The CDR3, as DNA: TGTGCCAGCAGCGGGGGCCCCTCCAATGAGCAGTTCTTC. Its translation is CASSGGPSNEQFF.

This clone was observed a single time. The chain couples TRBV20-1 to TRBJ2-4; D possibly corresponds to TRBD1 (6 bases). The CDR3 spans 13 residues. Germline V lookup: CDR1 DFQATT, CDR2 SNEGSKA (reference sequence). V shed 3 bases and J shed 8 bases, with 14 bases lying between them. The CDR3 DNA reads as TGCAGTGCTAGTTCAGGGGATTCGGACATTCAGTACTTC. The encoded protein is CSASSGDSDIQYF.

V is TRBV7-2 and J is TRBJ2-3, with TRBD2 matching over 7 bases. This CDR3 has 17 residues. With V trimmed by 2 bases and J by 2 bases, 10 bases remained unmatched. From germline, CDR1 is SGHTA and CDR2 FQGNSA. The CDR3: CASSLTRIAGSTDTQYF. The CDR3, as DNA: TGTGCCAGCAGCTTAACCCGGATAGCGGGTTCCACAGATACGCAGTATTTT.

V usage is TRBV4-3 and J usage is TRBJ2-6; the match to TRBD1 covers 7 bases. CDR3 length equals 19 residues. CDR1 and CDR2 (germline): LGHNA, YSLEER. J was trimmed by 0 bases and V by 0 bases; bases with no gene match: 8. In nucleotides, the CDR3 is TGCGCCAGCAGCCAAGATCTACAGACAGGGAGCTCTGGGGCCAACGTCCTGACTTTC. It encodes CASSQDLQTGSSGANVLTF.

V gene TRBV6-5 combines with J gene TRBJ1-1; 10 nucleotides match TRBD1. Germline V lookup: CDR1 MNHEY, CDR2 SVGAGI. CDR3 length: 14 amino acids. V shed 6 bases, J shed 5 bases, and the junction held 6 bases outside the gene matches. The CDR3 DNA sequence: TGTGCCAGCAGCTTGGACAGGGGGGAAACTGAAGCTTTCTTT. Translated: CASSLDRGETEAFF.

The rearrangement links TRBV6-5 to TRBJ2-6; tentatively, D is TRBD2 (5 bases). The V end was cut by 2 bases, the J end by 2 bases, with 7 bases between. CDR3 length: 15 residues. Germline assignment: CDR1 MNHEY and CDR2 SVGAGI. CDR3 DNA sequence: TGTGCCAGCAGTTACAGCGGTCCTGGGGCCAACGTCCTGACTTTC. This gives the protein CASSYSGPGANVLTF.

The chain joins TRBV19 to TRBJ2-2; perhaps TRBD1 as D (8 bases). From germline, CDR1 is LNHDA and CDR2 SQIVND (reference sequence). This CDR3 region has 15 residues. V shed 7 bases and J shed 4 bases, with 16 bases lying between them. CDR3 sequence: CASTTGGVGTGELFF. Here the CDR3 DNA reads TGTGCCAGTACCACAGGGGGGGTGGGCACCGGGGAGCTGTTTTTT.

This chain links TRBV27 with TRBJ2-2; D ambiguous. V lost 6 bases, J lost 4 bases, and 12 bases lay in between. Germline loops: CDR1 MNHEY, CDR2 SMNVEV (reference sequence). CDR3 length equals 14 residues. The CDR3 loop reads CASSPTPFTGELFF. CDR3 nucleotide sequence: TGTGCCAGCAGCCCGACACCCTTCACCGGGGAGCTGTTTTTT.

The CDR3 nucleotides read TGTGCCAGCGCCCCTCGTCCGGTCTTGAGCAATCAGCCCCAGCATTTT. Translated: CASAPRPVLSNQPQHF. The chain combines TRBV27 with TRBJ1-5; D not resolved. Per the germline V gene, CDR1 is MNHEY and CDR2 is SMNVEV (reference sequence). The CDR3 length is 16 residues. V lost 8 bases and J 1 base, leaving 18 bases between the germline ends.

The chain carries TRBV27 and TRBJ2-7; TRBD2 is a possible D gene (6 bases). V dropped 8 bases and J dropped 5 bases, with 16 bases sitting between them. CDR3 length: 13 amino acids. Germline CDR1 MNHEY, CDR2 SMNVEV (reference sequence). The CDR3 protein is CASSVLAGHEQYF. CDR3 nucleotide sequence: TGTGCCAGCTCCGTACTAGCTGGCCACGAGCAGTACTTC.

V gene TRBV27 combines with J gene TRBJ1-5; 9 bases are a match to TRBD1. V lost 6 bases and J lost 6; bases outside the gene matches: 9. Germline V CDR1 and CDR2: MNHEY, SMNVEV (reference sequence). CDR3 length: 15 residues. The DNA for the CDR3 is TGTGCCAGCAGCGACCAGGGGACAGGGCCTCAGCCCCAGCATTTT. It is translated as CASSDQGTGPQPQHF.

V usage is TRBV19 and J usage is TRBJ2-3; no definite D call. Trimming took off 1 base at V and 7 bases at J, with 9 bases between the two ends. Germline lookup yields CDR1 LNHDA and CDR2 SQIVND (reference sequence). The CDR3 covers 13 residues. CDR3 loop: CASSIGSGNTQYF. In nucleotides, the CDR3 is TGTGCCAGTAGTATAGGTTCAGGAAATACGCAGTATTTT.

There are a few counts of this clone. V and J are TRBV6-5 and TRBJ2-1; 10 bases map to TRBD2. The CDR3 extends over 15 amino acids. With V trimmed by 0 bases and J by 9 bases, 5 bases remained unmatched. Germline CDR1 is MNHEY and CDR2 is SVGAGI. The CDR3, as DNA: TGTGCCAGCAGTTACTCAGGAGCGGGAGGGCGTGAGCAGTTCTTC. It is translated as CASSYSGAGGREQFF.

The gene calls are TRBV4-3 and TRBJ1-2; weak D call: TRBD1 (5 bases). CDR1 and CDR2 (germline): LGHNA, YSLEER. The CDR3 spans 14 residues. Trimming shortened V by 1 base and J by 7 bases, and 13 bases separated the two germline ends. CDR3: CASSQGVGVGGYTF. CDR3 bases: TGCGCCAGCAGCCAAGGTGTAGGGGTCGGTGGCTACACCTTC.

The J gene is TRBJ2-1, the V gene TRBV7-9; tentatively, D is TRBD2 (6 bases). Germline V CDR1 and CDR2: SEHNR, FQNEAQ (reference sequence). The V end lost 3 bases, the J end lost 2 bases, and 8 bases lay between the germline ends. The CDR3 sequence is 14 residues long. The CDR3 region is CASSFSSAYNEQFF. CDR3 sequence (DNA): TGTGCCAGCAGCTTCTCTAGCGCCTACAATGAGCAGTTCTTC.

The chain couples TRBV5-6 to TRBJ1-1; D might be TRBD1 (5 bases). Germline V gene data show CDR1 as SGHDT and CDR2 as YYEEEE. The germline V and J ends were trimmed by 3 bases and 1 base, with 13 bases remaining between them. This CDR3 is built from 15 residues. CDR3 protein: CASSSQTGGNTEAFF. CDR3 coding DNA: TGTGCCAGCAGCTCGCAGACGGGGGGGAACACTGAAGCTTTCTTT.

In this sample, this clone turned up once. The chain carries TRBV5-1 and TRBJ2-3; the D gene is possibly TRBD2 (7 bases). The CDR3 contains 16 residues. CDR1 is SGHRS, CDR2 YFSETQ, per germline. Trimming took 4 bases from V and 6 from J, leaving 21 bases between them. The CDR3 region has the DNA TGCGCCAGCAGCACCGGTTGGGGGGGCCGCGGGGATACGCAGTATTTT. It is translated as CASSTGWGGRGDTQYF.

Only one count was recorded for this clone. The chain is built from TRBV7-2 and TRBJ2-3; TRBD2 agrees at 8 bases. CDR3 size: 16 residues. CDR1 is SGHTA, CDR2 FQGNSA, per germline. V lost 3 bases and J lost 2; bases outside the gene matches: 7. CDR3 amino acids: CASSLGQRGPTDTQYF. For the CDR3, the DNA is TGTGCCAGCAGCTTGGGCCAGCGGGGGCCCACAGATACGCAGTATTTT.

This clone came up once. The CDR3 DNA reads as TGTGCCAGCATACAGGGGGCGGGGGCCATGAACACTGAAGCTTTCTTT. The encoded protein is CASIQGAGAMNTEAFF. This sequence joins TRBV28 and TRBJ1-1, with 9 nucleotides matching TRBD1. Looked up from germline, CDR1 is MDHEN and CDR2 is SYDVKM. J was trimmed by 0 bases and V by 7 bases; bases with no gene match: 9. The CDR3 loop spans 16 amino acids.

This sequence joins TRBV5-4 and TRBJ2-5, with 7 positions matching TRBD2. The V segment lost 4 bases and the J segment 4 bases; nucleotides outside the gene matches: 7. The CDR3 has 14 amino acids. The germline V gene has CDR1 SGHNT and CDR2 YYREEE (reference sequence). CDR3 bases: TGTGCCAGCAGCCCGGCGGGCGGGAGAGAGACCCAGTACTTC. It specifies CASSPAGGRETQYF.